This T cell receptor beta chain was sequenced in a study of shared clonotypes between healthy human individuals. The CDR3 contains 14 residues. V trimming: 5 bases; J trimming: 3 bases; junction bases outside the gene matches: 8. Germline V gives CDR1 SGHRS, CDR2 YFSETQ. Positive CCR7 selection of CD45RO-negative cells yielded the naive CD8 cells, and terminally differentiated effector memory CD45RA+ cells were excluded. Libraries were prepared by immunoSEQ multiplex PCR; TCRdb keeps only in-frame clonotypes and omits some of them. This table has approximately 1.9 million clones, over 85% appearing once.

Sequenced: naive CD8+ T cells from PBMCs. The TCR originated in a man aged 18 to 29 in good health. Some clones in this sample may be carry-over from other donors' samples. The chain recombines TRBV5-1 with TRBJ2-7, with TRBD2 identical over 7 bases. DNA of the CDR3: TGCGCCAGCAGATGGCTAGCGGAACACTACGAGCAGTACTTC. It encodes CASRWLAEHYEQYF.